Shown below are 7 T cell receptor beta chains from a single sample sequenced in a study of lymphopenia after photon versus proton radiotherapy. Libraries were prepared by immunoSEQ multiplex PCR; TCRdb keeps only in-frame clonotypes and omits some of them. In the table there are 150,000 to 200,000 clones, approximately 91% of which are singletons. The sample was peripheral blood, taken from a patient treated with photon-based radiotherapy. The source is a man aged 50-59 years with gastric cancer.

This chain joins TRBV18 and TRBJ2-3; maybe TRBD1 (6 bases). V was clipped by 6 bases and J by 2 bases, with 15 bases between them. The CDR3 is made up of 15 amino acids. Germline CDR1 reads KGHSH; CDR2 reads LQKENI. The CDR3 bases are TGTGCCAGCTCGCCCTTGACAGGCAACACAGATACGCAGTATTTT. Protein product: CASSPLTGNTDTQYF.

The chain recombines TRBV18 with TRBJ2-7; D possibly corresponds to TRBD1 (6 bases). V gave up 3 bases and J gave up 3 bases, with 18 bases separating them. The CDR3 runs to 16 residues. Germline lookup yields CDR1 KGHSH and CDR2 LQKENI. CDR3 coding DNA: TGTGCCAGCTCACCCCACCCCCCGGGACACGGCTACGAGCAGTACTTC. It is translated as CASSPHPPGHGYEQYF.

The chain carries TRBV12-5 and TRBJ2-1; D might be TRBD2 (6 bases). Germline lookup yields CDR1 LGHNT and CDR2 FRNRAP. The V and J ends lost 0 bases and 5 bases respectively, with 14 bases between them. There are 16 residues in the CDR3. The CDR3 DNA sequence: TGTGCTAGTGGTTTGGTAACTAGCCCTCGGGACAATGAGCAGTTCTTC. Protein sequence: CASGLVTSPRDNEQFF.

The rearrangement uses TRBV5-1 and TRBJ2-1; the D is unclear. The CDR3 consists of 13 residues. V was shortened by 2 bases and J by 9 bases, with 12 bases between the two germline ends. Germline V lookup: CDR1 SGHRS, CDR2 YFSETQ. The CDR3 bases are TGCGCCAGCAGCTTTGAACCACGCGGTGAGCAGTTCTTC. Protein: CASSFEPRGEQFF.

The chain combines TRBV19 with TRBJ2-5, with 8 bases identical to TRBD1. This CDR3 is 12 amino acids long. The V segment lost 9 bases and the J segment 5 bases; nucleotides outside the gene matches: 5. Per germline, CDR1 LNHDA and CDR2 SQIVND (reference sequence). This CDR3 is CASRGPPETQYF. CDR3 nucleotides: TGTGCCAGCAGGGGGCCTCCCGAGACCCAGTACTTC.

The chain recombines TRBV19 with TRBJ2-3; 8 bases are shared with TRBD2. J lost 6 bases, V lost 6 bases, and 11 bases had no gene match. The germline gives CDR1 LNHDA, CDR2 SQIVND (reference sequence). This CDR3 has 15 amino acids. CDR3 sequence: CASRTESGRGDTQYF. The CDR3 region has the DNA TGTGCCAGTAGGACCGAGAGCGGGAGAGGTGATACGCAGTATTTT.

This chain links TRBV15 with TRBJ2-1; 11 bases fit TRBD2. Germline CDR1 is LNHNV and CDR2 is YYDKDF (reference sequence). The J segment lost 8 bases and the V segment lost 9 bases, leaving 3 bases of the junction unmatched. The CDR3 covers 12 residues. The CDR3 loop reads CATSGRGDEQFF. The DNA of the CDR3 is TGTGCCACTAGCGGGAGGGGCGATGAGCAGTTCTTC.